A selection of T cell receptor beta chains follows, all from one sample in a study of blood T cells in healthy people across ages. TCRdb used MiXCR to reprocess the 5' RACE reads, holding one entry per CDR3 protein. The table has approximately 670,000 distinct CDR3 sequences, approximately 40% seen once; the top ten hold about 32%. Sequenced material: blood. These receptors were obtained from a man older than 75 in good health. Each CDR3 is given with its conserved first and last residue. A D gene is named only where the DNA matches it firmly. Expanded clones get a size class; other rows say once, few or many, or leave the size out.

CDR3 DNA: TGCGCCAGCAGCCAAGGTCCGGACCATAATTCACCCCTCCACTTT
CDR3 protein: CASSQGPDHNSPLHF
clone size: few
J gene: TRBJ1-6
V gene: TRBV4-3
D gene: -

CDR3 DNA: TGTGCCAGCTCACCGATGGGGACAGGGATTTACGAGCAGTACTTC
CDR3 protein: CASSPMGTGIYEQYF
clone size: -
J gene: TRBJ2-7
V gene: TRBV18
D gene: TRBD1

CDR3 DNA: TGTGCCAGCAGCCGCGGGGGCTTGAACACTGAAGCTTACTTT
CDR3 protein: CASSRGGLNTEAYF
clone size: -
J gene: TRBJ1-1
V gene: TRBV3-1
D gene: -

CDR3 DNA: TGTGTCAGCAGCCCAATGACAGGGGTGGAGACCCAGTACTTC
CDR3 protein: CVSSPMTGVETQYF
clone size: -
J gene: TRBJ2-5
V gene: TRBV13
D gene: TRBD1

CDR3 DNA: TGTGCCAGCAGCACAGGGACCGGCAAAAACATTCAGTACTTC
CDR3 protein: CASSTGTGKNIQYF
clone size: -
J gene: TRBJ2-4
V gene: TRBV7-2
D gene: -

CDR3 DNA: TGTGCCAGCAGTTTATCGCCCCAGGGTCCCCTCTATGGCTACACCTTC
CDR3 protein: CASSLSPQGPLYGYTF
clone size: -
J gene: TRBJ1-2
V gene: TRBV27
D gene: -

CDR3 DNA: TGTGCCAGCAGCCAACATATGAATGAGCAGTTCTTC
CDR3 protein: CASSQHMNEQFF
clone size: -
J gene: TRBJ2-1
V gene: TRBV7-3
D gene: -

CDR3 DNA: TGTGCCAGCTCACCAACCCCGGGGCGTACCTACGAGCAGTACTTC
CDR3 protein: CASSPTPGRTYEQYF
clone size: -
J gene: TRBJ2-7
V gene: TRBV18
D gene: -

CDR3 DNA: TGCAGTGCTAGAGATGTTATCCTAACGTCCTACGAGCTGTACTTC
CDR3 protein: CSARDVILTSYELYF
clone size: once
J gene: TRBJ2-7
V gene: TRBV20-1
D gene: -

CDR3 DNA: TGTGCCAGCAGCTCCTGGGACCAGGGGGACAGTCGCGGGACCCAGTACTTC
CDR3 protein: CASSSWDQGDSRGTQYF
clone size: many
J gene: TRBJ2-5
V gene: TRBV7-8
D gene: TRBD1

CDR3 DNA: TGTGCCAGCAGTCTCGGGGGGGCTCCCTCCTACGAGCAGTACTTC
CDR3 protein: CASSLGGAPSYEQYF
clone size: few
J gene: TRBJ2-7
V gene: TRBV28
D gene: TRBD2